This entry is about one T cell receptor (beta chain). The antigen is not known. This entry comes from a study of cytomegalovirus exposure and HLA in healthy donors. Overall study context: HLA-typed donors were the source of tens of millions of unique TCRs, which an early data release held.

This PCR relied on a set of 60 Vbeta primers and 13 Jbeta primers. Study processing details: Later, an analysis found about 80 million unique TCR beta chains, and 9.5 million to 11 million of these were shared. Clones were read by immunoSEQ multiplex PCR, and TCRdb kept only the in-frame ones, dropping some. From that table come the V and J calls and clone size; the DNA was used to work out D and trimming. Among some 140,000 clones, roughly 80% were seen once, and the ten largest hold roughly 7.8%. Study-wide findings and caveats: Donor immune exposure was known only as CMV serostatus. Using a false discovery rate of 0.05, a later analysis showed that 15,000 to 20,000 TCR beta sequences were associated with HLA alleles.

Germline lookup yields CDR1 MNHEY and CDR2 SVGAGI. Trimming took 6 bases from V and 6 from J; bases not matched to a gene: 5. CDR3 length: 14 amino acids. The chain carries TRBV6-5 and TRBJ1-6; 7 positions match TRBD1. The origin of this receptor is a woman aged 45-65 years in good health and CMV-seropositive. Sequenced sample: PBMCs. As DNA, the CDR3 is TGTGCCAGCAGGTCGACAGGGCCTAATTCACCCCTCCACTTT. Residues: CASRSTGPNSPLHF.